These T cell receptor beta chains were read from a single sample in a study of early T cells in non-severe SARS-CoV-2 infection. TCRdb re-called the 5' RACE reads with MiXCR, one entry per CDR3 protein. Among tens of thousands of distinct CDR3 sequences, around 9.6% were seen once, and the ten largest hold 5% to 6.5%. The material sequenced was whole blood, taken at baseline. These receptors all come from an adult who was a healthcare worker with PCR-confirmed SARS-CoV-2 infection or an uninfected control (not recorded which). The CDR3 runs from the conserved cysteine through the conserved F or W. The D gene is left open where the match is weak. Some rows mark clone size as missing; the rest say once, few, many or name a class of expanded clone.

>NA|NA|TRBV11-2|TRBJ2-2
CASSLDGTPYGANTGELFF
TGTGCCAGCAGCTTAGATGGGACACCATATGGCGCGAACACCGGGGAGCTGTTTTTT
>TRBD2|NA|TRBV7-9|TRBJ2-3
CASSLDQRDPTDTQYF
TGTGCCAGCAGCTTAGACCAGCGGGACCCCACAGATACGCAGTATTTT
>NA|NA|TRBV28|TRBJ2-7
CASSPGTHYEQYF
TGTGCCAGCAGCCCCGGGACCCACTACGAGCAGTACTTC
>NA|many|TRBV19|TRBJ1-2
CASSPPMGYGYTF
TGTGCCAGTAGTCCTCCTATGGGGTATGGCTACACCTTC
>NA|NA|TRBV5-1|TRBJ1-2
CASSLTELGNGYTF
TGCGCCAGCAGCTTGACGGAACTAGGAAATGGCTACACCTTC
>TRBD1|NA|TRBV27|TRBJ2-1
CASSLDSGQGGF
TGTGCCAGCAGTTTAGACTCGGGACAGGGGGGATTC
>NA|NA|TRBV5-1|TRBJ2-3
CASSLSSGTDTQYF
TGCGCCAGCAGCTTGTCTAGCGGCACAGATACGCAGTATTTT
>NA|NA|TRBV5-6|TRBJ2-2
CASSLPPGTAEVYSGELFF
TGTGCCAGCAGCTTGCCCCCCGGGACCGCCGAGGTTTACTCCGGGGAGCTGTTTTTT
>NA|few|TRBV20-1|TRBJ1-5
CSARGEGNQPQHF
TGCAGTGCTAGAGGGGAGGGCAATCAGCCCCAGCATTTT
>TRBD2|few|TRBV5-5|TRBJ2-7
CASSPGTSGTYEQYF
TGTGCCAGCAGCCCTGGGACTAGCGGTACCTACGAGCAGTACTTC
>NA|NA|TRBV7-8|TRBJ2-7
CASSISSFYEQYF
TGTGCCAGCAGCATCTCTAGCTTCTACGAGCAGTACTTC
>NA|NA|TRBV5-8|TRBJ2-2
CASSFFRTSGPGELFF
TGTGCCAGCAGCTTTTTTCGAACCAGCGGGCCCGGGGAGCTGTTTTTT
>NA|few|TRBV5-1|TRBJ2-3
CASSLDPPTITSTDTQYF
TGCGCCAGCAGCTTGGATCCCCCGACAATCACTAGCACAGATACGCAGTATTTT
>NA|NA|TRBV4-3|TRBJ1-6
CASSQEVGLHSSYNSPLHF
TGCGCCAGCAGCCAAGAGGTGGGACTTCATAGCTCCTATAATTCACCCCTCCACTTT
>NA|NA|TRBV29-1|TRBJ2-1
CSVEVPRELHNEQFF
TGCAGCGTTGAAGTCCCCAGGGAGTTGCACAATGAGCAGTTCTTC
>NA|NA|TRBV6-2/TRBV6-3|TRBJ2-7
CASEPGGSTYEQYF
TGTGCCAGCGAGCCAGGTGGGTCGACCTACGAGCAGTACTTC
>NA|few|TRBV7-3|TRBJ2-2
CASSFTFRENTGELFF
TGTGCCAGCAGCTTCACCTTCAGGGAGAACACCGGGGAGCTGTTTTTT
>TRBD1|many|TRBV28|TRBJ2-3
CASSLSGQGSTDTQYF
TGTGCCAGCAGTTTAAGTGGACAGGGAAGCACAGATACGCAGTATTTT
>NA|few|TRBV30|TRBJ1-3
CAWSVNGGLVNTIYF
TGTGCCTGGAGTGTAAACGGGGGGTTGGTAAACACCATATATTTT
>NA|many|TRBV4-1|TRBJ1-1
CASSPLLIHEAFF
TGCGCCAGCAGCCCCTTACTCATCCATGAAGCTTTCTTT
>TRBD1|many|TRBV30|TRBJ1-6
CASGQGPNSPLHF
TGTGCCAGCGGACAGGGTCCCAATTCACCCCTCCACTTT
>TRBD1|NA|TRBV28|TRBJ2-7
CASSERDRGRNEQYF
TGTGCCAGCAGTGAACGGGACAGGGGGAGGAACGAGCAGTACTTC
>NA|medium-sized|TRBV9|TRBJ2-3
CASSVADWDTQYF
TGTGCCAGCAGCGTAGCGGACTGGGATACGCAGTATTTT
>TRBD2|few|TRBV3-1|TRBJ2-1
CASSHATSGYNEQFF
TGTGCCAGCAGCCACGCGACTAGCGGATACAATGAGCAGTTCTTC
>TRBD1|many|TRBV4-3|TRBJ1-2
CASSPHAGTGDFGYTF
TGCGCCAGCAGCCCTCACGCCGGGACAGGGGATTTCGGCTACACCTTC
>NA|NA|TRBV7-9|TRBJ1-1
CASPGLTNTEAFF
TGTGCCAGCCCGGGACTAACGAACACTGAAGCTTTCTTT
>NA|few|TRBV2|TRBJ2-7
CASWAGDYEQYF
TGTGCCAGCTGGGCAGGGGACTACGAGCAGTACTTC
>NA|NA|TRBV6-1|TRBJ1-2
CASTLNRDGSGYTF
TGTGCCAGCACCCTAAACAGGGATGGTAGCGGCTACACCTTC
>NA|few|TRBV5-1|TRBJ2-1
CASQTGTYDEQFF
TGCGCCAGTCAAACAGGGACCTATGATGAGCAGTTCTTC
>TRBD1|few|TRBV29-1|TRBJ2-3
CSVARDRKTDTQYF
TGCAGCGTCGCCCGGGACAGGAAAACAGATACGCAGTATTTT
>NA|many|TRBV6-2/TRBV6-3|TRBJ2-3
CASSYTLSRTDTQYF
TGTGCCAGCAGTTACACCCTCTCAAGGACAGATACGCAGTATTTT
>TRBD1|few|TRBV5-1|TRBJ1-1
CASSLLGTGKNTEAFF
TGCGCCAGCAGCTTGCTAGGGACAGGGAAGAACACTGAAGCTTTCTTT
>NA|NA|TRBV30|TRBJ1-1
CAWTRVSEAFF
TGTGCCTGGACGAGGGTGTCTGAAGCTTTCTTT
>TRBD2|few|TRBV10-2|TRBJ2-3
CASSKRGRTDTQYF
TGCGCCAGCAGCAAGCGGGGCCGCACAGATACGCAGTATTTT
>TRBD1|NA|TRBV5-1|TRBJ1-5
CASSLQGAQPQHF
TGCGCCAGCAGCTTGCAGGGGGCCCAGCCCCAGCATTTT
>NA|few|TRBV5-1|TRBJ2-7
CASSLAGTIYEQYF
TGCGCCAGCAGCTTGGCTGGAACCATCTACGAGCAGTACTTC
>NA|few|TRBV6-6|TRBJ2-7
CASSYSGRGSYEQYF
TGTGCCAGCAGTTACTCCGGGCGGGGCTCCTACGAGCAGTACTTC
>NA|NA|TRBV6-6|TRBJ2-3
CASSYSNGLDTQYF
TGTGCCAGCAGTTACTCGAATGGTCTAGATACGCAGTATTTT
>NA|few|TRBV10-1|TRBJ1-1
CASSPSRGAWTEAFF
TGCGCCAGCAGCCCCTCCCGGGGGGCTTGGACTGAAGCTTTCTTT
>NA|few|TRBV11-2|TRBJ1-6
CASSGSVGSPLHF
TGTGCCAGCAGCGGATCGGTTGGATCACCCCTCCACTTT
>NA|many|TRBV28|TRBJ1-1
CASSPVDRGMNTEAFF
TGTGCCAGCAGCCCCGTTGACCGGGGGATGAACACTGAAGCTTTCTTT
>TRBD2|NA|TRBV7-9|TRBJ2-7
CASSPVGLEGYEQYF
TGTGCCAGCAGCCCCGTGGGACTAGAGGGATACGAGCAGTACTTC
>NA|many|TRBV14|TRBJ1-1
CASSQDWVSTEAFF
TGTGCCAGCAGCCAAGATTGGGTTAGCACTGAAGCTTTCTTT